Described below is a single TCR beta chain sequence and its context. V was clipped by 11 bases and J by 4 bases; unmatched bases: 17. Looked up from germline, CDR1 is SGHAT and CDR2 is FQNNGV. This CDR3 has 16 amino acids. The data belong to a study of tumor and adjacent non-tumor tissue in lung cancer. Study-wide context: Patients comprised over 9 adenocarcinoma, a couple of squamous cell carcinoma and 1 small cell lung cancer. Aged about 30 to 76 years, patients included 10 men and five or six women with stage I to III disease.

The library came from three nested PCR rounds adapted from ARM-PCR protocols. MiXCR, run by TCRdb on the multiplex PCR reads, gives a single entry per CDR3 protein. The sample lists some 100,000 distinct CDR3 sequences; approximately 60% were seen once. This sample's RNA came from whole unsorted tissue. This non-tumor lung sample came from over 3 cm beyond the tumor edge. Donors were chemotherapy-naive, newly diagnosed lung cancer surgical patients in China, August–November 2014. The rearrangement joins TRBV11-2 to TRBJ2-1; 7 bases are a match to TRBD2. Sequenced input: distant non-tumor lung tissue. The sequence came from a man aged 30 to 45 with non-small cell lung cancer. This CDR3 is CAGIDGTGGRYNEQFF. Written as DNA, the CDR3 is TGTGCCGGCATCGACGGGACTGGCGGGAGATACAATGAGCAGTTCTTC.